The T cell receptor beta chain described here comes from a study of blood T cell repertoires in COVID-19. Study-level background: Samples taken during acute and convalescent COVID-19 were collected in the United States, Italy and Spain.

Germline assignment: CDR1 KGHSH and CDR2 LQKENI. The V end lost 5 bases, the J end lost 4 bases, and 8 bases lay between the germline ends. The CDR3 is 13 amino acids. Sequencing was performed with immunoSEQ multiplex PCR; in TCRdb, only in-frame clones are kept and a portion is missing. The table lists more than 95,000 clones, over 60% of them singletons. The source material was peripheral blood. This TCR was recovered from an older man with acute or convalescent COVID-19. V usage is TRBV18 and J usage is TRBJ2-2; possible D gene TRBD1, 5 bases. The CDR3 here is CASSSRVTGELFF. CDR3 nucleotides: TGTGCCAGCTCAAGCAGGGTCACCGGGGAGCTGTTTTTT.